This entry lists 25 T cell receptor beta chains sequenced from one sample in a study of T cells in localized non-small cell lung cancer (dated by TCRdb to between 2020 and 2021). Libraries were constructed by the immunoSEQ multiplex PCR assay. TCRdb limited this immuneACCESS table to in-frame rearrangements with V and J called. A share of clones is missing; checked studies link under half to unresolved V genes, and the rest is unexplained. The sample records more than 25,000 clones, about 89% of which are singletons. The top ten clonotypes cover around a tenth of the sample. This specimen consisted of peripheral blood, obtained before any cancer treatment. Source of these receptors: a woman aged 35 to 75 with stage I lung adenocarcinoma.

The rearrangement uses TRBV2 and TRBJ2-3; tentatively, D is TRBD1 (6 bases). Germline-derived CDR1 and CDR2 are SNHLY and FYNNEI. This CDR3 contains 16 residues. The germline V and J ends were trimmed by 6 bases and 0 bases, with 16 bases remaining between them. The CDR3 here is CASSGGTSYSTDTQYF. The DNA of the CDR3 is TGTGCCAGCAGCGGTGGGACATCTTATAGCACAGATACGCAGTATTTT.

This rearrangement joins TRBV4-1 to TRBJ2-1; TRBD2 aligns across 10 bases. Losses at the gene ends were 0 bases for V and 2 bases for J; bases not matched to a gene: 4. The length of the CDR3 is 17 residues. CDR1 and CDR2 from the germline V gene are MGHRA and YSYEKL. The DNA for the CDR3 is TGCGCCAGCAGCCAAGATCACCTAGCGGGAGCCTACAATGAGCAGTTCTTC. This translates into CASSQDHLAGAYNEQFF.

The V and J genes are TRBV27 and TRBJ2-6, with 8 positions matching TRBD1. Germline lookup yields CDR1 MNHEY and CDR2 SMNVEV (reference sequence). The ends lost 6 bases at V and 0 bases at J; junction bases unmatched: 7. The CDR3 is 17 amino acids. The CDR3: CASSPGQGRSGANVLTF. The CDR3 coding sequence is TGTGCCAGCAGCCCCGGACAGGGCCGCTCTGGGGCCAACGTCCTGACTTTC. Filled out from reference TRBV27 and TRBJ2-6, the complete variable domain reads EAQVTQNPRYLITVTGKKLTVTCSQNMNHEYMSWYRQDPGLGLRQIYYSMNVEVTDKGDVPEGYKVSRKEKRNFPLILESPSPNQTSLYFCASSPGQGRSGANVLTFGAGSRLTVL.

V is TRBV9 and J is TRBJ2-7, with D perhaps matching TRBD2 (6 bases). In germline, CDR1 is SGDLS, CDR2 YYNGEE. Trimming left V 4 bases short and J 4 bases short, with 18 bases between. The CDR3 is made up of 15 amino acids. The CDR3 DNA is TGTGCCAGCAGCCGAGAGGTGGGACTCTCGTACGAGCAGTACTTC. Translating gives CASSREVGLSYEQYF. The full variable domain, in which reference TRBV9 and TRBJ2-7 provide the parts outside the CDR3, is DSGVTQTPKHLITATGQRVTLRCSPRSGDLSVYWYQQSLDQGLQFLIQYYNGEERAKGNILERFSAQQFPDLHSELNLSSLELGDSALYFCASSREVGLSYEQYFGPGTRLTVT.

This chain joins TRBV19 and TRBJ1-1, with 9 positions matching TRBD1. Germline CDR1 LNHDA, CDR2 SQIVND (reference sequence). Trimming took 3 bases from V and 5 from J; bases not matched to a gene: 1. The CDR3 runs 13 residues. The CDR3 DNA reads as TGTGCCAGTAGTATGGGGACAGGGACTGAAGCTTTCTTT. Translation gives CASSMGTGTEAFF.

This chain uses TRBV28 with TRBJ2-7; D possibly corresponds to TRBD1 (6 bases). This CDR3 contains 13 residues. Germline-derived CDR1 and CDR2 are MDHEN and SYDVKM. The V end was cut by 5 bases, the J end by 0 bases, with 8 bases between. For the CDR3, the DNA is TGTGCCAGCAGTCAGGGGTTCTCCTACGAGCAGTACTTC. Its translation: CASSQGFSYEQYF.

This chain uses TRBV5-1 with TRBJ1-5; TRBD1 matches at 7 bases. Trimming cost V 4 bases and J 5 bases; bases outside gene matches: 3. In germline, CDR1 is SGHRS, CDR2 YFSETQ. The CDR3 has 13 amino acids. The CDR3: CASSPDRDQPQHF. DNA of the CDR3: TGCGCCAGCAGCCCCGACAGGGATCAGCCCCAGCATTTT.

CDR3 DNA: TGTGCCAGCAGTGCGCGGGGGGGTAGCACTGAAGCTTTCTTT. Its protein is CASSARGGSTEAFF. The V gene is TRBV2, the J gene TRBJ1-1, with D tentatively TRBD1 (5 bases). V lost 4 bases to trimming and J lost 4 bases, with 13 bases between them. The CDR3 length is 14 residues. Looked up from germline, CDR1 is SNHLY and CDR2 is FYNNEI.

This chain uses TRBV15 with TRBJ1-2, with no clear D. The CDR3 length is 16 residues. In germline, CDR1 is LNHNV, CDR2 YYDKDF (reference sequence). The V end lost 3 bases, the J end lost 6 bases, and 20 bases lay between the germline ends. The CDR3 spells CATSRGGDASANGYTF. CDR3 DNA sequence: TGTGCCACCAGCAGGGGCGGTGATGCTTCGGCGAATGGCTACACCTTC.

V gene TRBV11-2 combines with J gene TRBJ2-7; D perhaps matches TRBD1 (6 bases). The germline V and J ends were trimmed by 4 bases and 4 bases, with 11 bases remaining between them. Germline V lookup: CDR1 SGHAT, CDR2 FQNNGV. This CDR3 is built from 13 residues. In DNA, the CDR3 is TGTGCCAGCAGCTCAGGGGCTGCGTACGAGCAGTACTTC. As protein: CASSSGAAYEQYF.

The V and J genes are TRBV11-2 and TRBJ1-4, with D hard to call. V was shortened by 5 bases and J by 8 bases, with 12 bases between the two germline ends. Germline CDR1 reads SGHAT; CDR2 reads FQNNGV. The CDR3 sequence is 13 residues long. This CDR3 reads CASSPNGPEKLFF. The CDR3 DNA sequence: TGTGCCAGCAGCCCTAATGGACCGGAAAAACTGTTTTTT.

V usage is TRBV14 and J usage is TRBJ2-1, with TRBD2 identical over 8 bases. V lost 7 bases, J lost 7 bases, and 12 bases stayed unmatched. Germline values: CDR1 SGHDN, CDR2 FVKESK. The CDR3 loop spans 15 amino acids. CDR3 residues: CASKPRGGLGNEQFF. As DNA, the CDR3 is TGTGCCAGCAAGCCACGGGGGGGCCTGGGGAATGAGCAGTTCTTC.

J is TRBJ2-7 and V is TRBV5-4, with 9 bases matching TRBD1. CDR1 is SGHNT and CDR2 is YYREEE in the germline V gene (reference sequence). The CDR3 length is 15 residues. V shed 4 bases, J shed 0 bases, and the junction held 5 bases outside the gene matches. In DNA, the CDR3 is TGTGCCAGCAGCCCCGGACAGGGGAGCTCCTACGAGCAGTACTTC. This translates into CASSPGQGSSYEQYF. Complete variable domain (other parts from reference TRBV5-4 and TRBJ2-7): ETGVTQSPTHLIKTRGQQVTLRCSSQSGHNTVSWYQQALGQGPQFIFQYYREEENGRGNFPPRFSGLQFPNYSSELNVNALELDDSALYLCASSPGQGSSYEQYFGPGTRLTVT.

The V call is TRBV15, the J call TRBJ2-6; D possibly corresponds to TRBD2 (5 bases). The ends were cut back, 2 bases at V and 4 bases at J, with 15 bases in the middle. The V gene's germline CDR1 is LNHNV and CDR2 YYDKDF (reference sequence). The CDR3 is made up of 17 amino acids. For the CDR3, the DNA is TGTGCCACCAGCAGACCCCCGGGGTTGCCCGGGGCCAACGTCCTGACTTTC. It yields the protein CATSRPPGLPGANVLTF.

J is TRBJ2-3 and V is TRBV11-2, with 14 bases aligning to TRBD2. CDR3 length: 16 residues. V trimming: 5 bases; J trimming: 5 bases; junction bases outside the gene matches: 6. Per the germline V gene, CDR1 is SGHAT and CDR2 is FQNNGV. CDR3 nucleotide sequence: TGTGCCAGCAGCATGACTAGCGGGGGGGCGGGAGATACGCAGTATTTT. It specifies CASSMTSGGAGDTQYF.

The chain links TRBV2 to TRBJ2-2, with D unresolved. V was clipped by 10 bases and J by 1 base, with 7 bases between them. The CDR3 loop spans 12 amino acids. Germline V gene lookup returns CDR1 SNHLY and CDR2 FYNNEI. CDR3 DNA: TGTGCCACAGGCAGGAACACCGGGGAGCTGTTTTTT. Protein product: CATGRNTGELFF.

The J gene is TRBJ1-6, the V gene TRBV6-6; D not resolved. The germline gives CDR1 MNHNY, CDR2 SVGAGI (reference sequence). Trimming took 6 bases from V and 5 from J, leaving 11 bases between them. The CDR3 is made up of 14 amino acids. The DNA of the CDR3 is TGTGCCAGCAGCGCCGGGTTCGATAATTCACCCCTCCACTTT. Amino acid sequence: CASSAGFDNSPLHF.

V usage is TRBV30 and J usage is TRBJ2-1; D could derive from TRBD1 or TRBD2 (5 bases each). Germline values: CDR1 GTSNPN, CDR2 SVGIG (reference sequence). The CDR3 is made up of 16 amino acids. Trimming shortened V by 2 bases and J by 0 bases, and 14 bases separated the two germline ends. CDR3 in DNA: TGTGCCTGGAGTCTTGACTGGGGGAGCTCCTACAATGAGCAGTTCTTC. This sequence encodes CAWSLDWGSSYNEQFF.

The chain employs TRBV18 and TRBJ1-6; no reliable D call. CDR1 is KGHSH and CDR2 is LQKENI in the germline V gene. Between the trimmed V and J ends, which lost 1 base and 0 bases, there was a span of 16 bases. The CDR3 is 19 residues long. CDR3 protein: CASSPRVGSRSSYNSPLHF. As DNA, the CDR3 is TGTGCCAGCTCACCACGAGTCGGATCAAGGAGCTCCTATAATTCACCCCTCCACTTT.

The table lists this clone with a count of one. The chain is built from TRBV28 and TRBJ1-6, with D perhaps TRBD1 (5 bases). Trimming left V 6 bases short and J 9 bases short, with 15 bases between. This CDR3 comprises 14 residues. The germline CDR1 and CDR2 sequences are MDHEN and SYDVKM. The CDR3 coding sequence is TGTGCCAGCAGAAGAGGACTCACAGGTTCACCCCTCCACTTT. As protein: CASRRGLTGSPLHF.

This CDR3 is CASSPRGVSGANVLTF. The CDR3 DNA is TGCGCCAGCAGCCCCCGGGGGGTTTCTGGGGCCAACGTCCTGACTTTC. The rearrangement uses TRBV4-1 and TRBJ2-6, with 7 bases that match TRBD2. J gave up 1 base and V 4 bases, and 4 bases lay outside the gene matches. There are 16 residues in the CDR3. Germline values: CDR1 MGHRA, CDR2 YSYEKL.

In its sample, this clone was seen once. CDR3 region: CASSFTSGNEQFF. Written as DNA, the CDR3 is TGTGCCAGCAGCTTCACTTCTGGGAATGAGCAGTTCTTC. The genes are TRBV11-2 and TRBJ2-1, with no clear D. Germline-derived CDR1 and CDR2 are SGHAT and FQNNGV. The CDR3 is 13 amino acids. Trimming took 3 bases from V and 7 from J, leaving 10 bases between them. Looking up the rest from reference TRBV11-2 and TRBJ2-1 gives the full variable domain: EAGVAQSPRYKIIEKRQSVAFWCNPISGHATLYWYQQILGQGPKLLIQFQNNGVVDDSQLPKDRFSAERLKGVDSTLKIQPAKLEDSAVYLCASSFTSGNEQFFGPGTRLTVL.

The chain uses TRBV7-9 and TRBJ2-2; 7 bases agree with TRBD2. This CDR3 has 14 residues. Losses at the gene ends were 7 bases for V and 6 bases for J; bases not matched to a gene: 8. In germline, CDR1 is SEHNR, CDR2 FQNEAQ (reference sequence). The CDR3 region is CASIRGGDSGELFF. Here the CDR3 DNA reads TGTGCCAGCATCCGTGGGGGGGATTCCGGGGAGCTGTTTTTT.

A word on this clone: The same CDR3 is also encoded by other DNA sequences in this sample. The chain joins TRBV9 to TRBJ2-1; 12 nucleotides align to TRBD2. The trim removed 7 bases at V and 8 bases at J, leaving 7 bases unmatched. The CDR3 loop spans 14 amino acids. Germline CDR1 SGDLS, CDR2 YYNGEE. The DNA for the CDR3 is TGTGCCAGCGGGCCTAGCGGGGGGGCCGATGAGCAGTTCTTC. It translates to CASGPSGGADEQFF. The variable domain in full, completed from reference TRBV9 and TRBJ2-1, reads DSGVTQTPKHLITATGQRVTLRCSPRSGDLSVYWYQQSLDQGLQFLIQYYNGEERAKGNILERFSAQQFPDLHSELNLSSLELGDSALYFCASGPSGGADEQFFGPGTRLTVL.

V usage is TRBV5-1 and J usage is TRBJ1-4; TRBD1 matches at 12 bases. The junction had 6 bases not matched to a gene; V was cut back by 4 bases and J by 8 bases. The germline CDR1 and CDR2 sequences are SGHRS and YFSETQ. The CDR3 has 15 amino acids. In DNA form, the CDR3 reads TGCGCCAGCAGCCTGGCGGGACAGGGGGCGGAAAAACTGTTTTTT. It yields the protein CASSLAGQGAEKLFF.